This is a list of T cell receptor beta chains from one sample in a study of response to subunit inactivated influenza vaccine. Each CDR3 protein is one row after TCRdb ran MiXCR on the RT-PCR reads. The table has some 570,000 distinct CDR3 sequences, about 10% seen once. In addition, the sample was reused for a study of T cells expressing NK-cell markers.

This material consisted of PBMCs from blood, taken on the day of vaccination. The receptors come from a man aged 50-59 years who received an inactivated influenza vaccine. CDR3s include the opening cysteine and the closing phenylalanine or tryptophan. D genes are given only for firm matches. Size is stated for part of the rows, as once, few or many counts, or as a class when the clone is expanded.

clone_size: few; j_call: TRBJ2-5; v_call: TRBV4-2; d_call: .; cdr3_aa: CASAPAFRGETQYF; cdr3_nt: TGTGCCAGCGCACCGGCCTTCCGAGGGGAGACCCAGTACTTC
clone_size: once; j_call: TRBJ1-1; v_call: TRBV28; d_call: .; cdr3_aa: CGSSSQGFGAFF; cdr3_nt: TGTGGCAGCAGTTCGCAGGGTTTTGGAGCTTTCTTT
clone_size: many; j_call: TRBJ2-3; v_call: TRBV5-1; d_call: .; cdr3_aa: CASSGDSTDTQYF; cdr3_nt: TGCGCCAGCAGCGGAGACAGCACAGATACGCAGTATTTT
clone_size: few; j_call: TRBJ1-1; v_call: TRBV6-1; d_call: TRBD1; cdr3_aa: CASSVSRQGPREAFF; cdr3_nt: TGTGCCAGCAGTGTCTCACGACAGGGCCCTAGGGAAGCTTTCTTT
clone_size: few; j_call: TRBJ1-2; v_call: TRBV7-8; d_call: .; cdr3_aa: CASSLSRGVDGYTF; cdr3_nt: TGTGCCAGCAGCTTATCGAGGGGAGTGGATGGCTACACCTTC
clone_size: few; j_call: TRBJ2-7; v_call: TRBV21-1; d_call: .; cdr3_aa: CASKRDRGLEQYF; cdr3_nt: TGTGCCAGCAAACGGGACAGGGGGCTCGAGCAGTACTTC
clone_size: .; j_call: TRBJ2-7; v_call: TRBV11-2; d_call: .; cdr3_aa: CASSLALDYEQYF; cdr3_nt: TGTGCCAGCAGCTTGGCTCTAGATTACGAGCAGTACTTC
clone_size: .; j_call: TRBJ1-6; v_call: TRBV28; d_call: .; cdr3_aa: CASSHLVWEYNSPLHF; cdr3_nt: TGTGCCAGCAGTCACCTCGTTTGGGAGTACAATTCACCCCTCCACTTT
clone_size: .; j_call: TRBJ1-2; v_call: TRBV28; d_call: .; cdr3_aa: CASSLSVAPGPTHGYTF; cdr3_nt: TGTGCCAGCAGTTTATCGGTAGCGCCGGGTCCAACACATGGCTACACCTTC
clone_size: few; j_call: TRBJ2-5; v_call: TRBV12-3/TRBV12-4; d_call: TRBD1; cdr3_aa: CASRYNRGQETQYF; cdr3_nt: TGTGCCAGCAGATACAACAGGGGTCAAGAGACCCAGTACTTC
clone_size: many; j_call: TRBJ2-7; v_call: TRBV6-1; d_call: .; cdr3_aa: CATRQGGLNEQYF; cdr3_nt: TGTGCCACCAGACAGGGAGGTTTGAACGAGCAGTACTTC
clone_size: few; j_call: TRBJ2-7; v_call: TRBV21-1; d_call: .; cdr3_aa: CASSKGRLNYEQYF; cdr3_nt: TGTGCCAGCAGCAAAGGGCGACTAAATTACGAGCAGTACTTC
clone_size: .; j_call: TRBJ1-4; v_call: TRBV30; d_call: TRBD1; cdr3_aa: CAWSAWTGADEKLFF; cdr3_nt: TGTGCCTGGAGTGCCTGGACAGGGGCGGATGAAAAACTGTTTTTT
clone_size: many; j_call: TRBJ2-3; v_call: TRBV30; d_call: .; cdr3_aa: CAWSEALGRGYYTDTQYF; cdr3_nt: TGTGCCTGGAGTGAGGCCCTGGGCAGGGGATATTACACAGATACGCAGTATTTT
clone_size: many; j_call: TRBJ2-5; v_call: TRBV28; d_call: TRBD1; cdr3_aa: CASREIRDSQETQYF; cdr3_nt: TGTGCCAGCAGAGAAATCCGGGACAGCCAAGAGACCCAGTACTTC
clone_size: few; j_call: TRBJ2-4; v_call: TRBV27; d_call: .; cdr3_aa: CASSQVPVGAKNIQYF; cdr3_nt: TGTGCCAGCAGCCAAGTCCCCGTGGGAGCCAAAAACATTCAGTACTTC
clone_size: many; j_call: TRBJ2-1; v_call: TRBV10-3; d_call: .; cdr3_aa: CAISPGTGRVAGLEQFF; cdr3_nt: TGTGCCATCAGCCCCGGGACAGGGCGGGTAGCGGGACTTGAGCAGTTCTTC
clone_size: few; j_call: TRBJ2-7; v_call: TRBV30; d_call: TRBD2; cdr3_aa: CAWTLAGASEQYF; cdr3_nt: TGTGCCTGGACACTAGCGGGAGCCTCCGAGCAGTACTTC
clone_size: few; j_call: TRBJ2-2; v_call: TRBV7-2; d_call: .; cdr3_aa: CAARAGGTNTGELFF; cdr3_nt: TGTGCCGCGAGGGCGGGTGGTACGAACACCGGGGAGCTGTTTTTT
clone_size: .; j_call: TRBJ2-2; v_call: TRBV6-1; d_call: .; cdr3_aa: CASSEAVRGTGELFF; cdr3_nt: TGTGCCAGCAGTGAAGCTGTCAGGGGCACCGGGGAGCTGTTTTTT
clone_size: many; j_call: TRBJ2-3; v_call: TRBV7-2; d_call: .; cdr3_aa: CASSLGDGDTQYF; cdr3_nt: TGTGCCAGCAGCTTGGGGGATGGAGATACGCAGTATTTT
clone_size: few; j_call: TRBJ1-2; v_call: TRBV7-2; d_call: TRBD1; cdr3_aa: CASSDRQGLIYGYTF; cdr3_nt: TGTGCCAGCAGCGACAGACAGGGGCTAATCTATGGCTACACCTTC
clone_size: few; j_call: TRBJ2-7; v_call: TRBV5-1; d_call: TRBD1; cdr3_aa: CASSFVSGQGYEQYF; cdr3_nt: TGCGCCAGCAGCTTCGTTTCGGGACAGGGGTACGAGCAGTACTTC
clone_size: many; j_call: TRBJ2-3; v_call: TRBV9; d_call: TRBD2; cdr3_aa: CASSAGGGTDTQYF; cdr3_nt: TGTGCCAGCAGCGCGGGGGGGGGCACAGATACGCAGTATTTT
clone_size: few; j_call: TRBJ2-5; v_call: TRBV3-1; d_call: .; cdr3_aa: CASSNPGFLETQYF; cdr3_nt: TGTGCCAGCAGCAACCCAGGGTTTTTAGAGACCCAGTACTTC
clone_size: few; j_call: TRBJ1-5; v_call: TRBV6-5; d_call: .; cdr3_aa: CASSYLAGNSNQPQHF; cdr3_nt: TGTGCCAGCAGTTACTTGGCAGGGAATAGCAATCAGCCCCAGCATTTT
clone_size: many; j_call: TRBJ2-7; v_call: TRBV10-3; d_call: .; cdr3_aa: CAISESGRSPYEQYF; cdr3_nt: TGTGCCATCAGTGAGTCCGGGCGGAGTCCCTACGAGCAGTACTTC
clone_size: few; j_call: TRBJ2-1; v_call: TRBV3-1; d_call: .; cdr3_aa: CASSQSLNNEQFF; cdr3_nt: TGTGCCAGCAGCCAAAGTTTGAACAATGAGCAGTTCTTC
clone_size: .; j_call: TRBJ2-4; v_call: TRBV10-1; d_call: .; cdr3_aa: CASSESTELAKNIQYF; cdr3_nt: TGCGCCAGCAGTGAGTCGACGGAGTTAGCCAAAAACATTCAGTACTTC
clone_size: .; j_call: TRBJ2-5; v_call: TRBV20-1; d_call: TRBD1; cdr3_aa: CSARGQGQQETQYF; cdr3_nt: TGCAGTGCTCGAGGACAGGGCCAACAAGAGACCCAGTACTTC
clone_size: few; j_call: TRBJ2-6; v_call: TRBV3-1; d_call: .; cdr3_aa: CASSQDGLVGANVLTF; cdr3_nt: TGTGCCAGCAGCCAAGATGGATTAGTTGGGGCCAACGTCCTGACTTTC
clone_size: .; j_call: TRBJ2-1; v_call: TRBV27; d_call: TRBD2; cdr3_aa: CASSDLTLRGLAGGEQFF; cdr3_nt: TGTGCCAGCAGCGACCTGACGCTTAGGGGACTAGCGGGGGGTGAGCAGTTCTTC
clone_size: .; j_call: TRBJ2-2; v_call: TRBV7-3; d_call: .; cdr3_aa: CASSLIGRPNNTGELFF; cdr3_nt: TGTGCCAGCAGCTTAATTGGACGGCCTAATAACACCGGGGAGCTGTTTTTT
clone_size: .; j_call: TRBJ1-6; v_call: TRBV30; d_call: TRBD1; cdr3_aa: CAWRSTGGSSPLHF; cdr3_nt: TGTGCCTGGAGATCGACAGGGGGAAGTTCACCCCTCCACTTT
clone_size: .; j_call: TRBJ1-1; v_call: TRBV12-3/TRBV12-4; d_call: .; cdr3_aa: CASSLDPRAEAFF; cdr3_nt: TGTGCCAGCAGTTTAGATCCCAGGGCGGAAGCTTTCTTT
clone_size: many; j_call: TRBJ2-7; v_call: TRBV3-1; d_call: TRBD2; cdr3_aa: CASSQGAGGAYEQYF; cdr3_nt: TGTGCCAGCAGCCAAGGTGCGGGAGGGGCCTACGAGCAGTACTTC
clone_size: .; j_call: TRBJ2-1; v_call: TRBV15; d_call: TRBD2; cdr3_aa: CATSRDPGLVYNEQFF; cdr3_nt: TGTGCCACCAGCAGGGACCCGGGACTAGTCTACAATGAGCAGTTCTTC
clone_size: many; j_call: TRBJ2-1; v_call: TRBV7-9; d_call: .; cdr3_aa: CASSLYRNEQFF; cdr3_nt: TGTGCCAGCAGCTTATATCGCAATGAGCAGTTCTTC
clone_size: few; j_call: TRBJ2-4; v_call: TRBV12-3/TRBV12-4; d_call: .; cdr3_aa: CASSLQGIVNIQYF; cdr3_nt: TGTGCCAGCAGTTTACAGGGGATAGTAAACATTCAGTACTTC
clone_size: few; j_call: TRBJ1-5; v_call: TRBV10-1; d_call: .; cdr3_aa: CASTGGLLSNQPQHF; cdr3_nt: TGCGCCAGCACGGGAGGGCTTCTTAGCAATCAGCCCCAGCATTTT
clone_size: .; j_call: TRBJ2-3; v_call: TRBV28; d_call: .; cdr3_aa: CASSLGYRDYTQYF; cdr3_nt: TGTGCCAGCAGTTTGGGGTACAGGGATTATACGCAGTATTTT
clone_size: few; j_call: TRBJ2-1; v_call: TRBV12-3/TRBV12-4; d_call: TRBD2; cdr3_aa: CASSPRLAGAPEQFF; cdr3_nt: TGTGCCAGCAGTCCTCGACTAGCGGGGGCTCCTGAGCAGTTCTTC
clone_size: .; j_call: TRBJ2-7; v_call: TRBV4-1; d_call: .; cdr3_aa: CASSQEQGLYEQYF; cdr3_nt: TGCGCCAGCAGCCAAGAGCAGGGGCTGTACGAGCAGTACTTC
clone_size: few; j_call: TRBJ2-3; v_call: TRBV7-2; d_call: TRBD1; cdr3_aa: CASRQGGSTDTQYF; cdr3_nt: TGTGCCAGCCGACAGGGGGGATCCACAGATACGCAGTATTTT
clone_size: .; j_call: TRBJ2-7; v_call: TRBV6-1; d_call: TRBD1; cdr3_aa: CASSRDREYYEQYF; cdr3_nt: TGTGCCAGCAGTCGGGACAGGGAGTACTACGAGCAGTACTTC
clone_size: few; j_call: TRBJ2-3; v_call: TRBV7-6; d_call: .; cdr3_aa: CASSHTSSVSTDTQYF; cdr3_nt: TGTGCCAGCAGCCATACCAGCTCAGTTAGCACAGATACGCAGTATTTT
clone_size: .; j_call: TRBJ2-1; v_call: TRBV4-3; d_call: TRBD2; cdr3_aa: CASSQEGGREGEQFF; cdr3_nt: TGCGCCAGCAGCCAAGAGGGCGGGAGGGAAGGGGAGCAGTTCTTC
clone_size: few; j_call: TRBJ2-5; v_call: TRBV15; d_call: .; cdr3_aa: CATSRGGVQETQYF; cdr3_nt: TGTGCCACCAGCAGAGGGGGTGTTCAAGAGACCCAGTACTTC
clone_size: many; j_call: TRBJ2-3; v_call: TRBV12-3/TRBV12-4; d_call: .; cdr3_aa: CASSLGEQTVDTQYF; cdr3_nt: TGTGCCAGCAGTTTGGGGGAGCAGACAGTAGATACGCAGTATTTT
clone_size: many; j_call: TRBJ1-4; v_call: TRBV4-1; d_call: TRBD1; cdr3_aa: CASTGTGILATNEKLFF; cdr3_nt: TGCGCCAGCACCGGGACAGGGATTCTTGCAACTAATGAAAAACTGTTTTTT
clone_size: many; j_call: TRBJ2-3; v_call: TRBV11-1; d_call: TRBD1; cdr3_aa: CASSFGTVPDTQYF; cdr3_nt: TGTGCCAGCAGCTTCGGGACAGTACCAGATACGCAGTATTTT
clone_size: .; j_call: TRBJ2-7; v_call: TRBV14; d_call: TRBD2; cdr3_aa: CASSQDWPGWLAGGVSYEQYF; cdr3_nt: TGTGCCAGCAGCCAAGATTGGCCAGGATGGCTAGCGGGAGGGGTCTCCTACGAGCAGTACTTC